This T cell receptor beta chain was identified during a study of OX40 agonist ivuxolimab in advanced cancers. For the study at large: It was ivuxolimab, an agonistic anti-OX40 (CD134) antibody, that patients were treated with. Enrollees could have had prior anti-PD-1, anti-PD-L1 or anti-CTLA-4 therapy, which about 42% had received.

Study results and caveats: Expanded clones belonging to CD8+ T cells outnumbered, on average, those of CD4+.

TCRdb's copy holds only in-frame clones and misses some; the assay was immunoSEQ multiplex PCR. The sample lists fewer than 65,000 clones; 60% to 85% were seen once. The table lists this clone with a count of one. The antigen is not known. Between the trimmed V and J ends, which lost 1 base and 7 bases, there was a span of 11 bases. Germline V lookup: CDR1 SGHDT, CDR2 YYEEEE. This CDR3 region has 13 residues. The starting material was CD4+ or CD8+ T cells sorted from blood, obtained in a trial of the OX40 agonist ivuxolimab. The sequence came from an adult with an advanced solid tumor such as melanoma, head and neck, liver or kidney cancer. The chain uses TRBV5-6 and TRBJ1-1; TRBD1 is a possible D gene (5 bases). The CDR3 DNA reads as TGTGCCAGCAGCTTGCCGACAGTCGGTGAAGCTTTCTTT. Translating gives CASSLPTVGEAFF.